This TCR beta chain was captured by sequencing in a study of blood T cell repertoires in COVID-19. The germline gives CDR1 SGHVS, CDR2 FNYEAQ. V shed 5 bases, J shed 8 bases, and the junction held 11 bases outside the gene matches. The CDR3 runs to 16 residues. Sequencing was performed with immunoSEQ multiplex PCR; in TCRdb, only in-frame clones are kept and a portion is missing. The sample carries roughly 62,000 clones, about nine tenths recorded once. This TCR came from a human donor with acute or convalescent COVID-19. The donor label of this sample is uncertain. The sample was peripheral blood. V gene TRBV7-6 combines with J gene TRBJ1-6, with 8 bases aligning to TRBD1. CDR3 residues: CASSPNVVTGDSPLHF. CDR3 in DNA: TGTGCCAGCAGCCCAAACGTTGTGACAGGGGATTCACCCCTCCACTTT.